This TCR beta chain was obtained from a study of cytomegalovirus exposure and HLA in healthy donors. Findings and limits, study-wide: Per published reports, the classifier diagnosed cytomegalovirus status with high specificity and sensitivity. Overall, roughly 160 TCR beta chains were annotated as cytomegalovirus-associated.

In the case of this clone: Its antigen is unknown.

TCRdb's copy holds only in-frame clones and misses some; the assay was immunoSEQ multiplex PCR. The sample consists of about 200,000 clones, roughly 84% of them appearing once. This clonotype was sampled from a woman younger than 35 in good health and CMV-seropositive. The sample consisted of PBMCs.

DNA for the CDR3: TGTGCCAGCAACCCCGGGGTGAACACTGAAGCTTTCTTT. This codes for CASNPGVNTEAFF. The chain carries TRBV7-9 and TRBJ1-1; no definite D call. The CDR3 is 13 amino acids. Germline values: CDR1 SEHNR, CDR2 FQNEAQ (reference sequence). V dropped 7 bases and J dropped 0 bases, with 9 bases sitting between them.